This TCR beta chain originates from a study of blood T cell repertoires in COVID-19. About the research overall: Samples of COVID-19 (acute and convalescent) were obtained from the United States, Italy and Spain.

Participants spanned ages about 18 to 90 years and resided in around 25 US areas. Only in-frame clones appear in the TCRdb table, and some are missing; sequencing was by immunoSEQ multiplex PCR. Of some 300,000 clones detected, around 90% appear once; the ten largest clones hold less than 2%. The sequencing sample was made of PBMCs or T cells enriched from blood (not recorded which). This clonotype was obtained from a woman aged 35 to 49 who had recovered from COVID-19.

Here the CDR3 reads CASSRPLIGGDTDTQYF. Written as DNA, the CDR3 is TGTGCCAGCAGCCGACCCTTGATCGGGGGGGACACAGATACGCAGTATTTT. V and J are TRBV7-9 and TRBJ2-3; 8 bases align to TRBD2. With V trimmed by 5 bases and J by 2 bases, 12 bases remained unmatched. There are 17 residues in the CDR3. Per germline, CDR1 SEHNR and CDR2 FQNEAQ (reference sequence).